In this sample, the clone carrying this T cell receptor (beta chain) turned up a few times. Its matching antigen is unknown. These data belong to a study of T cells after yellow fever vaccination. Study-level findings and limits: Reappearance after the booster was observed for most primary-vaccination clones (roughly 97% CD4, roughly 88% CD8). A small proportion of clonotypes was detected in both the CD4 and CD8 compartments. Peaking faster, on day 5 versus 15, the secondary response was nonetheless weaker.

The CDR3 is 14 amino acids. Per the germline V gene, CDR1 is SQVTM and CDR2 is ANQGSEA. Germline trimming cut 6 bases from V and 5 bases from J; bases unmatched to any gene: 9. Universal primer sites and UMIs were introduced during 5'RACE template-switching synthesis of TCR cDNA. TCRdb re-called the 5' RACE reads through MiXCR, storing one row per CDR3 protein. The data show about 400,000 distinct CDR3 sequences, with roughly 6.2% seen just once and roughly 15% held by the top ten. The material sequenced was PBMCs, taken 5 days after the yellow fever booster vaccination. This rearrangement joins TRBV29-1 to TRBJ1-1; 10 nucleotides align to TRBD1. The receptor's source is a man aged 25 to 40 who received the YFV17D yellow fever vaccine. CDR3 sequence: CSVLRDRGSTEAFF. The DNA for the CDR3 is TGCAGCGTCCTCCGGGACAGGGGAAGTACTGAAGCTTTCTTT.